A selection of T cell receptor beta chains follows, all from one sample in a study of cytotoxic CD8 clonotypes in ibrutinib-treated CLL. TCRdb keeps only in-frame clones here, not all; method: immunoSEQ multiplex PCR. The data show under 300,000 clones, more than 70% seen once. Sequenced here: PBMCs, sampled at disease progression, from a patient treated with ibrutinib. All receptors come from a human donor with chronic lymphocytic leukemia. The CDR3 runs from the conserved cysteine through the conserved F or W. D genes are given only for firm matches. Size tells how often a clone was seen (once, few, many) or the class of an expanded clone, and some rows leave it out.

d_call	v_call	j_call	clone_size	cdr3_nt	cdr3_aa
NA	TRBV4-2	TRBJ2-4	once	TGTGCCAGCAGCCAAGATCGGCAGGGGGGGAAAGGGGACATTCAGTACTTC	CASSQDRQGGKGDIQYF
NA	TRBV28	TRBJ2-7	NA	TGTGCCAGCAGTCCCACACTCTACGAGCAGTACTTC	CASSPTLYEQYF
TRBD2	TRBV6-1	TRBJ2-3	once	TGTGCCAGCAGTGAAGTGGTAGCGGGGGCAGATACGCAGTATTTT	CASSEVVAGADTQYF
TRBD2	TRBV29-1	TRBJ2-3	NA	TGCAGCGCGCGGGTCGCGGGAGGAAGGAGGACAGATACGCAGTATTTT	CSARVAGGRRTDTQYF
NA	TRBV4-1	TRBJ2-6	few	TGCGCCAGCAGCCAAGACGTAGGATCTGGGGCCAACGTCCTGACTTTC	CASSQDVGSGANVLTF
NA	TRBV6-5	TRBJ1-1	NA	TGTGCCAGCAGTAACAGGATGAACACTGAAGCTTTCTTT	CASSNRMNTEAFF
NA	TRBV7-9	TRBJ1-2	NA	TGTGCCAGCAGCTTACAGGGAGGCTGGTACACCTTC	CASSLQGGWYTF
NA	TRBV19	TRBJ1-5	NA	TGTGCCAGTAGTAGAACAGCTTATAGCAATCAGCCCCAGCATTTT	CASSRTAYSNQPQHF
NA	TRBV6-6	TRBJ1-3	NA	TGTGCCAGCAGTTACGGTGGTATTGGAAACACCATATATTTT	CASSYGGIGNTIYF
NA	TRBV7-3	TRBJ2-7	NA	TGTGCCAGCAGTCCTCGCCGACTAGGGTCGTTCTACGAGCAGTACTTC	CASSPRRLGSFYEQYF
NA	TRBV2	TRBJ2-7	NA	TGTGCCAGCAGGACGAGGACACTTTCCTACGAGCAGTACTTC	CASRTRTLSYEQYF
NA	TRBV25-1	TRBJ2-1	NA	TGTGCCAGCAGAGCCGGGACACTTTTCCATGAGCAGTTCTTC	CASRAGTLFHEQFF
NA	TRBV27	TRBJ2-1	NA	TGTGCCAGCAGTTTATACTCGGCAACCGAGCAGTTCTTC	CASSLYSATEQFF
NA	TRBV6-6	TRBJ2-5	NA	TGTGCCAGCAGCTATAAACACAGGGCAGGCGAGACCCAGTACTTC	CASSYKHRAGETQYF
NA	TRBV6-5	TRBJ1-3	NA	TGTGCCAGCAGGGTGGGCCTCTCTGGAAACACCATATATTTT	CASRVGLSGNTIYF
NA	TRBV28	TRBJ2-1	NA	TGTGCCAGCAGTTTATTCAATGAGCAGTTCTTC	CASSLFNEQFF